What follows are 13 T cell receptor beta chains derived from one specimen sequenced in a study of T cell responses to AZD1222 COVID-19 vaccine. Method: immunoSEQ multiplex PCR; TCRdb's copy keeps in-frame clones and lacks some. Seen here are 110,000 to 150,000 clones, about 94% observed once, and the top ten hold about 5.1%. The source material was peripheral blood, sampled on day 0 of AZD1222 vaccination. The receptors derive from an adult in good health.

The rearrangement links TRBV6-2 or TRBV6-3 to TRBJ1-4; D is possibly TRBD1 (5 bases). Between the trimmed V and J ends, which lost 6 bases and 6 bases, there was a span of 14 bases. Germline CDR1 is MNHEY and CDR2 is SVGEGT. The CDR3 covers 14 residues. In nucleotides, the CDR3 is TGTGCCAGCAGCGGGACCCAAGCGGATGAAAAACTGTTTTTT. Encoded protein: CASSGTQADEKLFF.

The chain recombines TRBV10-3 with TRBJ2-2, with D unclear. Germline CDR1 is ENHRY and CDR2 is SYGVKD. V lost 10 bases, J lost 2 bases, and 14 bases lay in between. The length of the CDR3 is 14 residues. CDR3 nucleotide sequence: TGTGCCACTCTAATTGGACCCAACACCGGGGAGCTGTTTTTT. Translation gives CATLIGPNTGELFF.

The chain joins TRBV19 to TRBJ1-5; D not resolved. Looked up from germline, CDR1 is LNHDA and CDR2 is SQIVND (reference sequence). The CDR3 spans 15 residues. V dropped 2 bases and J dropped 4 bases, with 12 bases sitting between them. CDR3 protein: CASSIRSMTNQPQHF. Written as DNA, the CDR3 is TGTGCCAGTAGTATACGGTCGATGACTAATCAGCCCCAGCATTTT.

V usage is TRBV28 and J usage is TRBJ2-7; unclear D gene. The CDR3 spans 13 residues. The germline V gene has CDR1 MDHEN and CDR2 SYDVKM. Trimming took 1 base from V and 1 from J, leaving 5 bases between them. The CDR3 nucleotides are TGTGCCAGCAGTTTATTAGGGTCCTACGAGCAGTACTTC. Its protein product is CASSLLGSYEQYF.

The chain recombines TRBV6-6 with TRBJ2-3, with a possible D match to TRBD2 (5 bases). V lost 4 bases and J 4 bases, leaving 12 bases between the germline ends. The CDR3 is 14 residues long. Germline values: CDR1 MNHNY, CDR2 SVGAGI (reference sequence). The DNA of the CDR3 is TGTGCCAGCAGTTTTGGCGGGTGGGCAGATACGCAGTATTTT. Translating it yields CASSFGGWADTQYF.

This chain uses TRBV15 with TRBJ1-2; no firm D call. The germline gives CDR1 LNHNV, CDR2 YYDKDF (reference sequence). V was cut by 0 bases and J by 0 bases, with 5 bases left in between. This CDR3 comprises 14 residues. The chain's CDR3 is CATSRDYPNYGYTF. The CDR3 nucleotides read TGTGCCACCAGCAGAGATTACCCTAACTATGGCTACACCTTC. Based on the CDR3 plus reference TRBV15 and TRBJ1-2, the full variable domain is DAMVIQNPRYQVTQFGKPVTLSCSQTLNHNVMYWYQQKSSQAPKLLFHYYDKDFNNEADTPDNFQSRRPNTSFCFLDIRSPGLGDTAMYLCATSRDYPNYGYTFGSGTRLTVV.

The chain links TRBV9 to TRBJ1-4; tentative D call: TRBD1 (5 bases). The CDR3 contains 15 residues. Germline CDR1 reads SGDLS; CDR2 reads YYNGEE. V gave up 4 bases and J gave up 7 bases, with 17 bases separating them. DNA for the CDR3: TGTGCCAGCAGCCCTCGGGGGGGACCTCGTGAAAAACTGTTTTTT. It specifies CASSPRGGPREKLFF.

The chain carries TRBV9 and TRBJ2-1, with 12 bases that match TRBD2. CDR3 size: 17 residues. V was pared by 3 bases and J by 0 bases, with 4 bases of the junction left unmatched. Germline V gene lookup returns CDR1 SGDLS and CDR2 YYNGEE. CDR3 DNA: TGTGCCAGCAGCGGGCAGACTAGCGGGAGCTCCTACAATGAGCAGTTCTTC. Protein: CASSGQTSGSSYNEQFF.

V and J are TRBV12-3 or TRBV12-4 and TRBJ2-2; D is possibly TRBD1 (5 bases). V was pared by 8 bases and J by 6 bases, with 13 bases between. The CDR3 is 13 amino acids. The DNA for the CDR3 is TGTGCCAGCCCAAGATGGGGCGCCGGGGAGCTGTTTTTT. Encoded protein: CASPRWGAGELFF.

This chain links TRBV25-1 with TRBJ1-1; 9 positions agree with TRBD1. CDR1 is MGHDK and CDR2 is SYGVNS in the germline V gene. J lost 5 bases, V lost 9 bases, and 1 base had no gene match. This CDR3 is 11 amino acids long. CDR3 amino acids: CASGQGTEAFF. The CDR3 region has the DNA TGTGCCAGTGGACAGGGGACTGAAGCTTTCTTT.

This chain connects TRBV10-3 to TRBJ2-2, with TRBD2 matching over 8 bases. The ends lost 0 bases at V and 5 bases at J; junction bases unmatched: 2. This CDR3 is built from 15 residues. Germline-derived CDR1 and CDR2 are ENHRY and SYGVKD. CDR3 coding DNA: TGTGCCATCAGTGAGTCACCTAGCGGGACCGGGGAGCTGTTTTTT. Translated, it gives CAISESPSGTGELFF.

This chain links TRBV5-1 with TRBJ1-4, with 10 positions matching TRBD1. Per the germline V gene, CDR1 is SGHRS and CDR2 is YFSETQ. CDR3 size: 15 residues. The J segment lost 8 bases and the V segment lost 5 bases, leaving 9 bases of the junction unmatched. The CDR3 sequence: CASRASRDRGEKLFF. CDR3 nucleotides: TGCGCCAGCAGAGCTTCACGGGACAGGGGCGAAAAACTGTTTTTT.

This rearrangement joins TRBV21-1 to TRBJ1-6; the table names TRBD1, a call not compared with the DNA. TRBV21-1 is a pseudogene locus. The CDR3 has 14 amino acids. The CDR3 sequence is CARQGVRVNSPLHF. The CDR3 DNA sequence: TGTGCCCGCCAAGGGGTCAGGGTAAATTCACCCCTCCACTTT.